This record concerns one T cell receptor beta chain sequence. The specificity of this receptor is unknown. No base quality information exists; no much larger clone differs at one position. Other nucleotide sequences from this sample produce the same CDR3. The sample is drawn from a study of shared clonotypes between healthy human individuals (dated by TCRdb to 2020 to 2022). Turning to the overall study: A few men and two women, aged 18 to 49 years, made up the cohort. Between about 0.8 and 9 billion PBMCs per donor were obtained by leukapheresis. To estimate repertoire size and how much clonotypes are shared between individuals, the study performed deep sequencing of blood TCR repertoires from five healthy adults. To increase sequencing depth and limit assay-specific biases, different laboratories used diverse techniques to prepare libraries and sequence TCR repertoires.

The donors were healthy, HIV-negative adults who had no recently reported acute infections or vaccinations. Every donor was a Caucasian adult residing in Nashville, Tennessee, USA. For unsorted samples, approximately 81 million PBMCs were counted, and genomic DNA was extracted using the QIAamp DNA Blood Mini kit. After blood collection by leukapheresis, PBMCs were isolated using Ficoll-Histopaque density gradient centrifugation and then cryopreserved in the vapor phase of liquid nitrogen. What the work shows at the level of the full study, not this receptor alone: The small number of donors limited the genetic and exposure-history diversity represented. Pairwise subsampling indicated that sequencing depth was expected to affect the degree of clonotype sharing among donors. Only blood was sampled, and tissue TCR repertoires likely differ from those in blood.

Using the deep immunoSEQ assay, TCR CDR3 regions were amplified from genomic DNA by multiplex PCR. For each cell subset, the extracted genomic DNA was distributed evenly across all wells of several immunoSEQ 96-well plates, and each plate served as one replicate. For unsorted PBMC, each replicate PCR was loaded with roughly 330 ng genomic DNA, equivalent to tens of thousands of T cell genomes. Ten immunoSEQ deep assay plates were used to sequence the unsorted PBMC genomic DNA. The purified libraries were quantified using a Qubit 3.0 fluorometer, sized with a Bioanalyzer 2100, and then quantified again using the KAPA Library Quantification kit. A separate single-read 150-cycle Illumina NextSeq 550 flow cell was used to sequence each immunoSEQ 96-well plate. In the authors' own workflow: Because only junctional sequences without quality scores were contained in the immunoSEQ output, filtering matching that applied to full-length reads could not be performed. Sequences were annotated with PyIR, a Python wrapper for IgBLAST v1.9, using IMGT germline references to assign V/J genes and CDR3. Reads were filtered out if the reads had weak V/J assignments (E-value above 1e-6), no CDR3, stop codons, out-of-frame junctions, or ambiguous translated residues. V3J clonotypes were defined by identical inferred V gene, J gene, and CDR3 amino acid sequence. The percentage overlap between two repertoires was calculated by dividing the number of shared unique clonotypes by the size of the smaller repertoire. Repertoire richness was assessed with RTK rarefaction, the Chao1 estimator, and Recon v2.1 estimates of unobserved clonotypes. The source is immuneACCESS, and TCRdb retained only in-frame sequences with V and J called. Part of the clones is not carried over; for the studies checked, unresolved V genes explain less than half of this, and the remainder is unexplained. V, J and clone size were drawn from that table, and D and trimming were deduced from the DNA. For this sample there are about 600,000 clones; roughly four fifths appear just once. The top ten clonotypes cover about 12% of the sample.

The CDR3 numbers 14 residues from cysteine through phenylalanine. This entry keeps only the CDR3 DNA: 42 bases, framed from base 1. V is pared back by 7 bases and J by 5 bases, with 18 bases lying between the germline termini. CDR1 and CDR2, looked up from the germline V gene, are ENHRY and SYGVKD. The sample consisted of PBMCs. The clonotype was recovered from a woman aged 40 to 55 in good health. Some clones in this sample may be carry-over from other donors' samples. The rearrangement joined TRBV10-3 to TRBJ2-7; a tentative D match to TRBD2 spans 5 bases. In nucleotides, the sequence is TGTGCCATCAAAGACTCAGGAGGCGTCCACGAGCAGTACTTC. It specifies CAIKDSGGVHEQYF.